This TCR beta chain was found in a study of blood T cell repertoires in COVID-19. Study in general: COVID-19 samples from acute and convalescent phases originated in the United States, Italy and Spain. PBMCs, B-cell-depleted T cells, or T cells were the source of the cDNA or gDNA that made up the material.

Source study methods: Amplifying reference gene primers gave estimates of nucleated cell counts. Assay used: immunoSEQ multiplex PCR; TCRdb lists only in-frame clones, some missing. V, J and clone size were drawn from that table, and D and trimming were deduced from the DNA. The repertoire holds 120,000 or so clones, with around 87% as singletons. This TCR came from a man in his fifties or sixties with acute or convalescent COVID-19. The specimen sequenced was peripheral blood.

CDR3: CASSTYRDSPLHF. CDR3 DNA sequence: TGTGCCAGCAGCACTTACAGGGATTCACCCCTCCACTTT. V gene TRBV7-9 combines with J gene TRBJ1-6, with TRBD1 as a possible D gene (6 bases). The length of the CDR3 is 13 residues. Germline lookup yields CDR1 SEHNR and CDR2 FQNEAQ (reference sequence). Trimming shortened V by 5 bases and J by 8 bases, and 10 bases separated the two germline ends. Full variable domain (remainder filled in from reference TRBV7-9 and TRBJ1-6): DTGVSQNPRHKITKRGQNVTFRCDPISEHNRLYWYRQTLGQGPEFLTYFQNEAQLEKSRLLSDRFSAERPKGSFSTLEIQRTEQGDSAMYLCASSTYRDSPLHFGNGTRLTVT.